The 5 T cell receptor beta chains below were found in one sample sequenced in a study of blood T cell repertoires in COVID-19 (dated by TCRdb to the early 2020s). Library preparation employed the immunoSEQ multiplex PCR assay. The source is immuneACCESS, and TCRdb retained only in-frame sequences with V and J called. Part of the clones is not carried over; for the studies checked, unresolved V genes explain less than half of this, and the remainder is unexplained. For this sample the table gives under 400,000 clones, of which 89% were detected only once. The top ten hold 3% to 4.5% of the sample. The sample was peripheral blood. Receptor source: a woman aged 60-70 years with COVID-19, enrolled during active disease.

The chain carries TRBV9 and TRBJ1-2, with D possibly matching TRBD1 (5 bases). The V gene lost 4 bases and the J gene lost 3 bases, with 13 bases spanning the gap. In germline, CDR1 is SGDLS, CDR2 YYNGEE. The CDR3 consists of 14 residues. Here the CDR3 DNA reads TGTGCCAGCAGCCCCAGCCCGGGGGACTATGGCTACACCTTC. It encodes CASSPSPGDYGYTF.

The chain carries TRBV18 and TRBJ2-4; D is perhaps TRBD2 (6 bases). The germline V gene has CDR1 KGHSH and CDR2 LQKENI. Trimming took off 3 bases at V and 2 bases at J, with 20 bases between the two ends. The CDR3 sequence is 18 residues long. As DNA, the CDR3 is TGTGCCAGCTCACCCTTACCTTTGTCAGGGACTTCCAAAAACATTCAGTACTTC. Its translation: CASSPLPLSGTSKNIQYF. The full variable domain, rest sourced from reference TRBV18 and TRBJ2-4, is NAGVMQNPRHLVRRRGQEARLRCSPMKGHSHVYWYRQLPEEGLKFMVYLQKENIIDESGMPKERFSAEFPKEGPSILRIQQVVRGDSAAYFCASSPLPLSGTSKNIQYFGAGTRLSVL.

The V and J genes are TRBV2 and TRBJ1-5; D perhaps matches TRBD1 (6 bases). Trimming left V 3 bases short and J 5 bases short, with 11 bases between. CDR1 SNHLY and CDR2 FYNNEI come from the germline V gene. The CDR3 runs 14 residues. CDR3 residues: CASSDNRDDQPQHF. The CDR3 bases are TGTGCCAGCAGTGATAACAGGGACGATCAGCCCCAGCATTTT.

This chain links TRBV7-2 with TRBJ2-7; 8 bases agree with TRBD1. The CDR3 totals 15 residues. Per the germline V gene, CDR1 is SGHTA and CDR2 is FQGNSA. Germline trimming cut 4 bases from V and 2 bases from J; bases unmatched to any gene: 7. DNA of the CDR3: TGTGCCAGCAGCTATCAACAGGGGGTCACCTACGAGCAGTACTTC. Its protein is CASSYQQGVTYEQYF.

The V call is TRBV10-3, the J call TRBJ2-7, with a weak D call TRBD1 (5 bases). Trimming pared 0 bases from V and 6 bases from J, leaving 9 bases between. This CDR3 is built from 13 residues. Per the germline V gene, CDR1 is ENHRY and CDR2 is SYGVKD. In DNA, the CDR3 is TGTGCCATCAGTGAGTCGGTTCAGGGCGAGCAGTACTTC. This translates into CAISESVQGEQYF.